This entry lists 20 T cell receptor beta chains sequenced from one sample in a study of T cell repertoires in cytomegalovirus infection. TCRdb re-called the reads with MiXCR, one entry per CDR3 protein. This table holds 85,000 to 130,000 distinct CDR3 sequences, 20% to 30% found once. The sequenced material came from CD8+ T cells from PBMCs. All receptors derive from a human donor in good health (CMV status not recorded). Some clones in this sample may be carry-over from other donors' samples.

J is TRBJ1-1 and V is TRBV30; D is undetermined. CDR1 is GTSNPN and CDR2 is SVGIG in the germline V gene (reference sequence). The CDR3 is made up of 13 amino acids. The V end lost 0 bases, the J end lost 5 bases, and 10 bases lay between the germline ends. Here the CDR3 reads CAWSVDGGTEAFF. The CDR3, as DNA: TGTGCCTGGAGTGTTGACGGCGGAACTGAAGCTTTCTTT.

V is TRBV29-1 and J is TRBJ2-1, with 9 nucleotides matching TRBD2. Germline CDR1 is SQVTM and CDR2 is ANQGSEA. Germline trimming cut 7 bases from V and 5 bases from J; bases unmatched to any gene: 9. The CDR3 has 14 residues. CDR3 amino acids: CSGSLRGGNNEQFF. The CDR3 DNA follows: TGCAGCGGTTCATTGCGGGGGGGTAACAATGAGCAGTTCTTC.

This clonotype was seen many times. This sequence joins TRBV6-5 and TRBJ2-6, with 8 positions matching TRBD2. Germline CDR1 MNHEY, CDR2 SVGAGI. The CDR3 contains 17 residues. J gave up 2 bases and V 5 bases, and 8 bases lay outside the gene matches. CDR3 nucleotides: TGTGCCAGCAGTCCAAACGGGGGGGCTCCTGGGGCCAACGTCCTGACTTTC. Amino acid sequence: CASSPNGGAPGANVLTF.

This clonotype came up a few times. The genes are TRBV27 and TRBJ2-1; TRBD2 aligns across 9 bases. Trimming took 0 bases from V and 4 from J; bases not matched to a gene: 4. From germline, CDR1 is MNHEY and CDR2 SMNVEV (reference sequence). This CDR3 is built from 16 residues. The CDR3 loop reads CASSLSRGGSYNEQFF. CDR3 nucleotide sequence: TGTGCCAGCAGTTTATCGCGGGGGGGTTCATACAATGAGCAGTTCTTC.

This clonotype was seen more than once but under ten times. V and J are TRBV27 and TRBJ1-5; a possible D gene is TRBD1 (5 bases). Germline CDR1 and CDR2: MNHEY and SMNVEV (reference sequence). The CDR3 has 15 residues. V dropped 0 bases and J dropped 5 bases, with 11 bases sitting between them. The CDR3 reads CASSLSRGGDQPQHF. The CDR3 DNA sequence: TGTGCCAGCAGTTTATCACGGGGGGGTGATCAGCCCCAGCATTTT.

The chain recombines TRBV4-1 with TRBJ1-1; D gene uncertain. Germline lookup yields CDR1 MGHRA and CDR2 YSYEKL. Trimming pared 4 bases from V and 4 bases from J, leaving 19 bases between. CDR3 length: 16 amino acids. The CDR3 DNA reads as TGCGCCAGCAGCCCCAAGAGTTGGGATTGGACCACTGAAGCTTTCTTT. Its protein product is CASSPKSWDWTTEAFF.

The CDR3 protein is CASSLVKKETQYF. Here the CDR3 DNA reads TGTGCCAGCAGTTTGGTGAAGAAGGAGACCCAGTACTTC. This chain links TRBV28 with TRBJ2-5; D remains unclear. Germline V gene data show CDR1 as MDHEN and CDR2 as SYDVKM. Deletions cut 3 bases from V and 5 bases from J, with 10 bases between. The CDR3 is 13 residues long.

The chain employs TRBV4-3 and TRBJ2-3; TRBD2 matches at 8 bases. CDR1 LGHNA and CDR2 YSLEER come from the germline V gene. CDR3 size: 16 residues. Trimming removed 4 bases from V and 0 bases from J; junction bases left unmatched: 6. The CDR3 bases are TGCGCCAGCAGCCGGGAGCGGGGGCTTAGCACAGATACGCAGTATTTT. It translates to CASSRERGLSTDTQYF.

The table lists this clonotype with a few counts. CDR3 sequence reads: CASSSILLNTGELFF. For the CDR3, the DNA is TGTGCCAGCAGCTCCATTCTGCTAAACACCGGGGAGCTGTTTTTT. The chain recombines TRBV11-2 with TRBJ2-2; the D is unclear. Germline CDR1 reads SGHAT; CDR2 reads FQNNGV. The CDR3 runs to 15 residues. V shed 4 bases and J shed 2 bases, with 11 bases lying between them.

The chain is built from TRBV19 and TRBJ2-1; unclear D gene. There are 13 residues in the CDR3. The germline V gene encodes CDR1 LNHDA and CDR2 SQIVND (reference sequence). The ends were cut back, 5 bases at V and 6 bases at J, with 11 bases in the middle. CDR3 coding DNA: TGTGCCAGTAGTTACAGTCTCCTCAATGAGCAGTTCTTC. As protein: CASSYSLLNEQFF.

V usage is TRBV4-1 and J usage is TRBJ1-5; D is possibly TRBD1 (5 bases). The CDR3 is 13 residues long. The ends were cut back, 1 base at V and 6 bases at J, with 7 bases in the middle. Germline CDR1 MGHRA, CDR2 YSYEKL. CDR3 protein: CASSQGGGQPQHF. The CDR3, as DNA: TGCGCCAGCAGCCAAGGGGGCGGTCAGCCCCAGCATTTT.

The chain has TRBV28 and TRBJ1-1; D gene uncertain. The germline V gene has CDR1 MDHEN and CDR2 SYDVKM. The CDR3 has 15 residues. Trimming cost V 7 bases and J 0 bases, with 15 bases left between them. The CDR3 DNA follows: TGTGCCAGCAATACCAATTACGGGGTGAACACTGAAGCTTTCTTT. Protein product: CASNTNYGVNTEAFF. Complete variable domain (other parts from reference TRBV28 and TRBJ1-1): DVKVTQSSRYLVKRTGEKVFLECVQDMDHENMFWYRQDPGLGLRLIYFSYDVKMKEKGDIPEGYSVSREKKERFSLILESASTNQTSMYLCASNTNYGVNTEAFFGQGTRLTVV.

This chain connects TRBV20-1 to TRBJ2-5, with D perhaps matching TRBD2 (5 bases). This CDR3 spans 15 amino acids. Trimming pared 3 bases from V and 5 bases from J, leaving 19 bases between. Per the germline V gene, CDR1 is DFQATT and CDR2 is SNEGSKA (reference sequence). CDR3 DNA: TGCAGTGCTAGGCGGGCAAGACTTTTGATTGAGACCCAGTACTTC. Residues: CSARRARLLIETQYF.

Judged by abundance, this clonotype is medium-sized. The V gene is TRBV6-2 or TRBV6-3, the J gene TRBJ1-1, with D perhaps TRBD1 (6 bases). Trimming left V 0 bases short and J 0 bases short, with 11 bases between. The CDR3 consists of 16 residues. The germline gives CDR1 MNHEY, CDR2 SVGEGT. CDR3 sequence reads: CASSYSPTGLNTEAFF. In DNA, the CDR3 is TGTGCCAGCAGTTACTCCCCGACAGGACTGAACACTGAAGCTTTCTTT.

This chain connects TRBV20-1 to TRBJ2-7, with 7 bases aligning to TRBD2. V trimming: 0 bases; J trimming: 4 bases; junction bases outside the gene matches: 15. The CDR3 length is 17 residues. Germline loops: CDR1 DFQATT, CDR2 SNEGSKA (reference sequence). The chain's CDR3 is CSARDGLRAGERYEQYF. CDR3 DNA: TGCAGTGCTAGAGATGGCCTAAGGGCGGGGGAGCGATACGAGCAGTACTTC.

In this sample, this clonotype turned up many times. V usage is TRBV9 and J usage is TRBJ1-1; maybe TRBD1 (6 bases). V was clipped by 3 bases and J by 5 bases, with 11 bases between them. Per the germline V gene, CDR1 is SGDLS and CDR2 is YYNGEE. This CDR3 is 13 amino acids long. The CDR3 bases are TGTGCCAGCAGCGACAGAACAGGGACTGAAGCTTTCTTT. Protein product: CASSDRTGTEAFF.

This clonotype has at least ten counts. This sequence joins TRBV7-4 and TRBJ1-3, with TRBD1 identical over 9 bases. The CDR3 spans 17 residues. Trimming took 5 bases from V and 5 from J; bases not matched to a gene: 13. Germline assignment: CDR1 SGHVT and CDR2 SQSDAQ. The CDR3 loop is CASSQPPGQGHRNTIYF. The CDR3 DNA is TGTGCCAGCAGCCAACCACCCGGACAGGGGCACCGAAACACCATATATTTT.

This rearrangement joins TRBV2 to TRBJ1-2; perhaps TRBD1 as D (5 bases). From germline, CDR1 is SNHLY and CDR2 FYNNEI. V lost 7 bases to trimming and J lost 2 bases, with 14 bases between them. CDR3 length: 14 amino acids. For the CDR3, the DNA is TGTGCCAGCAACCCGCGGGGGGTCAACTATGGCTACACCTTC. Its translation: CASNPRGVNYGYTF.

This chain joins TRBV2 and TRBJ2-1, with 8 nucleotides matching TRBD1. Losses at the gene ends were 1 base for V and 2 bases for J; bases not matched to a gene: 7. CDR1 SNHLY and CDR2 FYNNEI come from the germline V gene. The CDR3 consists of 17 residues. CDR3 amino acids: CASSEDPAGGAYNEQFF. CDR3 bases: TGTGCCAGCAGTGAAGACCCCGCAGGGGGCGCCTACAATGAGCAGTTCTTC. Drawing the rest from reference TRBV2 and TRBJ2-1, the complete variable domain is EPEVTQTPSHQVTQMGQEVILRCVPISNHLYFYWYRQILGQKVEFLVSFYNNEISEKSEIFDDQFSVERPDGSNFTLKIRSTKLEDSAMYFCASSEDPAGGAYNEQFFGPGTRLTVL.

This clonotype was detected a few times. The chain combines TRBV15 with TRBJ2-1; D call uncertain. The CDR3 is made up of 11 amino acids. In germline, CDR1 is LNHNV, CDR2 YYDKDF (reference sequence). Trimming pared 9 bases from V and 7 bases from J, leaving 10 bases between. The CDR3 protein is CATGWRNEQFF. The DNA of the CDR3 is TGTGCCACAGGATGGCGGAATGAGCAGTTCTTC.